This T cell receptor beta chain originates from a study of cytotoxic CD8 clonotypes in ibrutinib-treated CLL. Background on the study: Following treatment for a median roughly 12 months, range 6 to 36, response samples were then taken. The study, taken as a whole, reports: Treatment left the uncommon public clonotypes either contracted or stable in frequency.

The CDR3 is 17 residues long. For this clone: The antigen is unknown.

Profiled with immunoSEQ multiplex PCR; TCRdb holds only in-frame clones, not every one. The data hold over 95,000 clones, with about 53% observed a single time. This chain joins TRBV21-1 and TRBJ1-5. TRBV21-1 is a recognized pseudogene. The sample consisted of PBMCs, taken after 24 months of ibrutinib treatment. The receptor's source is a human donor with chronic lymphocytic leukemia. CDR3 nucleotides: TGTGCCAGCAGCAAAGGGGGGGGCAATGTGAGAAATCAGCCCCAGCATTTT. Protein: CASSKGGGNVRNQPQHF.